This entry features one T cell receptor (beta chain) sequence. TCRdb's table, derived via immunoSEQ multiplex PCR, lists solely in-frame clones and lacks some. The sample records more than 60,000 clones, over 90% being singletons. This sample is part of a study of technical replicates of blood from several donors. The sequencing sample was made of T cells isolated from PBMCs. The receptor was derived from a human donor in good health.

The CDR3 reads CASSPGNYEQYF. In DNA form, the CDR3 reads TGTGCCAGTAGTCCCGGGAATTACGAGCAGTACTTC. The chain links TRBV19 to TRBJ2-7, with D possibly TRBD2 on 5 matching bases. Trimming stripped 5 bases from V and 4 bases from J, with 9 bases between. This CDR3 has 12 amino acids. The V gene's germline CDR1 is LNHDA and CDR2 SQIVND (reference sequence).